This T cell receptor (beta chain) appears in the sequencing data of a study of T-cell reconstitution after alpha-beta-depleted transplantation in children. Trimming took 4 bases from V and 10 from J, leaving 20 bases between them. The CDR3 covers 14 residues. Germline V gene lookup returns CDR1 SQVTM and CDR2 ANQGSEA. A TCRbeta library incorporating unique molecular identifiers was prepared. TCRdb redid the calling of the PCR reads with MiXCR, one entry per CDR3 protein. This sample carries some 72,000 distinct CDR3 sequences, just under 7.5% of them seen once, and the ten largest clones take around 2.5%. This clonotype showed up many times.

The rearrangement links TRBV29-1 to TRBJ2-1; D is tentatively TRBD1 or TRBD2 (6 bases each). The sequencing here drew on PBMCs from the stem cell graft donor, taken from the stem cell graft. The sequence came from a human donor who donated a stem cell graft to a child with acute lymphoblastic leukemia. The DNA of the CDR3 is TGCAGCGTTGGATCGCCGGGGGACAAGGTCGAGCAGTTCTTC. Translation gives CSVGSPGDKVEQFF.